The clone carrying this TCR beta chain was seen only a few times. The sample originates from a study of metastatic and nonmetastatic thyroid tumors. Authors' methods: The study built a papillary thyroid cancer distant-metastasis classifier from CDR3 differences across clinicopathological groups. TCRdb re-clonotyped the PCR reads through MiXCR. TCRdb assigned the V and J calls; the authors' analysis was not used. The sample yields 23,000 or so clones, roughly 21% seen once. Per germline, CDR1 SEHNR and CDR2 FQNEAQ (reference sequence). The CDR3 sequence is 13 residues long. Trimming pared 5 bases from V and 1 base from J, leaving 8 bases between. All patients were untreated before thyroid surgery.

The rearrangement joins TRBV7-9 to TRBJ2-5; D remains unclear. The specimen was blood. The TCR comes from a female donor with papillary thyroid cancer or a benign thyroid nodule (not recorded which). Some clones in this sample may be carry-over from other donors' samples. The chain's CDR3 is CASSETFQETQYF. The CDR3, as DNA: TGTGCCAGCAGCGAGACTTTCCAAGAGACCCAGTACTTC.